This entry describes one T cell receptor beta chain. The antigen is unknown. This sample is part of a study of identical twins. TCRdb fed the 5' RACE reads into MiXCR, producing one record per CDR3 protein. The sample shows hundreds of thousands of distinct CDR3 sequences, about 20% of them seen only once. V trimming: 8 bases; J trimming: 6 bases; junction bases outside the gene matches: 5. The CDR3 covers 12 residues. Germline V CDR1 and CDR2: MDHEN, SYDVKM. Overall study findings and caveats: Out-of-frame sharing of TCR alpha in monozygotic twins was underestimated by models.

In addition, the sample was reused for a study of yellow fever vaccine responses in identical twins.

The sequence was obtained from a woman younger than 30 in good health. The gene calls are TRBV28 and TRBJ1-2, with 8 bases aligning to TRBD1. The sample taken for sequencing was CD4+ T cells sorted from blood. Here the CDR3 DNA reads TGTGCCAGCTGGACACAGGGGGATGGCTACACCTTC. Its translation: CASWTQGDGYTF.